These T cell receptor beta chains were read from a single sample in a study of control samples from healthy donors and cancer patients. Sequencing was performed with immunoSEQ multiplex PCR; in TCRdb, only in-frame clones are kept and a portion is missing. This sample has about 160,000 clones, with 90% to 95% found just once. Input material: blood. The receptors were sampled from a woman in her thirties or forties in good health. Each CDR3 is given with its conserved first and last residue. Fields, in order: clone size, D gene, V gene, J gene, CDR3 protein, CDR3 DNA. The D gene is left open where the match is weak. Some rows have no size entry. The others give once, few or many, or a class for an expanded clone.

NA,NA,TRBV6-2/TRBV6-3,TRBJ2-7,CASSYGRRHEQYF,TGTGCCAGCAGTTACGGAAGACGCCACGAGCAGTACTTC
NA,NA,TRBV6-1,TRBJ1-2,CASSEVGQGVGGYTF,TGTGCCAGCAGTGAAGTCGGGCAGGGAGTAGGAGGCTACACCTTC
NA,NA,TRBV11-2,TRBJ2-7,CASSLRSSYEQYF,TGTGCCAGCAGCTTAAGAAGCTCCTACGAGCAGTACTTC
NA,TRBD2,TRBV15,TRBJ2-1,CATSQREQSEQFF,TGTGCCACTTCACAGCGGGAGCAGAGTGAGCAGTTCTTC
NA,TRBD1,TRBV18,TRBJ2-3,CASSGQGGTDTQYF,TGTGCCAGCTCAGGACAGGGAGGCACAGATACGCAGTATTTT
NA,NA,TRBV5-1,TRBJ1-2,CASSPTDGLYGYTF,TGCGCCAGCAGCCCGACGGACGGACTATATGGCTACACCTTC
NA,NA,TRBV4-1,TRBJ1-2,CASSQGVGVNYGYTF,TGCGCCAGCAGCCAAGGGGTAGGGGTAAACTATGGCTACACCTTC
NA,NA,TRBV6-2/TRBV6-3,TRBJ2-2,CASSLGAQSGELFF,TGTGCCAGCAGTTTGGGGGCGCAGTCCGGGGAGCTGTTTTTT
NA,NA,TRBV15,TRBJ1-1,CATSGEALNTEAFF,TGTGCCACCTCAGGGGAGGCCTTGAACACTGAAGCTTTCTTT
few,NA,TRBV3-1/TRBV3-2,TRBJ1-5,CASSQGGERQPQHF,TGTGCCAGCAGCCAAGGGGGAGAGCGACAGCCCCAGCATTTT
NA,NA,TRBV7-2,TRBJ1-1,CASSLGGGRETEAFF,TGTGCCAGCAGCTTAGGCGGGGGGCGGGAGACTGAAGCTTTCTTT
NA,TRBD2,TRBV2,TRBJ2-5,CASRHAGGQETQYF,TGTGCCAGCAGGCACGCGGGGGGGCAGGAGACCCAGTACTTC
NA,NA,TRBV9,TRBJ1-1,CASSVAHTGTEAFF,TGTGCCAGCAGCGTAGCTCATACTGGAACTGAAGCTTTCTTT
NA,TRBD1,TRBV7-2,TRBJ1-2,CASSFANRGRGYTF,TGTGCCAGCAGCTTCGCGAACAGGGGCAGAGGCTACACCTTC
NA,NA,TRBV2,TRBJ1-3,CASSWEQAGSGNTIYF,TGTGCCAGCAGTTGGGAGCAGGCAGGCTCTGGAAACACCATATATTTT
NA,TRBD1,TRBV3-1/TRBV3-2,TRBJ1-2,CASSSRDRKIYGYTF,TGTGCCAGCAGCTCACGGGACAGGAAAATCTATGGCTACACCTTC
NA,TRBD1,TRBV6-5,TRBJ1-5,CASIRGGLGQPQHF,TGTGCCAGCATTAGAGGGGGCCTGGGTCAGCCCCAGCATTTT
NA,NA,TRBV6-2/TRBV6-3,TRBJ2-2,CASSWGQNTGELFF,TGTGCCAGCAGTTGGGGACAGAACACCGGGGAGCTGTTTTTT
NA,NA,TRBV6-2/TRBV6-3,TRBJ1-4,CASSWGATNEKLFF,TGTGCCAGCAGTTGGGGTGCAACTAATGAAAAACTGTTTTTT
NA,NA,TRBV29-1,TRBJ1-1,CSVLSLIDTEAFF,TGCAGCGTTCTGTCTCTCATCGACACTGAAGCTTTCTTT
NA,TRBD1,TRBV5-1,TRBJ1-2,CASSLQGANSGYTF,TGCGCCAGCAGCTTGCAGGGGGCTAACAGTGGCTACACCTTC
once,TRBD2,TRBV5-1,TRBJ2-3,CASSLAWSAGGTDTQYF,TGCGCCAGCAGCTTGGCCTGGTCCGCGGGGGGCACAGATACGCAGTATTTT
NA,TRBD1,TRBV7-2,TRBJ1-1,CASSLRTGLNTEAFF,TGTGCCAGCAGCTTAAGGACAGGGTTGAACACTGAAGCTTTCTTT
NA,TRBD1,TRBV5-4,TRBJ2-1,CASSFLSGTGGHNEQFF,TGTGCCAGCAGCTTCCTGTCCGGGACAGGGGGACACAATGAGCAGTTCTTC
NA,NA,TRBV3-1/TRBV3-2,TRBJ1-2,CASTGVGGGYGYTF,TGTGCCAGCACCGGGGTTGGGGGCGGCTATGGCTACACCTTC
NA,NA,TRBV30,TRBJ1-4,CAWSLHATNEKLFF,TGTGCCTGGAGCCTTCACGCAACTAATGAAAAACTGTTTTTT
NA,NA,TRBV9,TRBJ2-3,CASSVIGRRTDTQYF,TGTGCCAGCAGCGTAATTGGACGGCGCACAGATACGCAGTATTTT
NA,TRBD1,TRBV19,TRBJ1-5,CASSIDQGVRNQPQHF,TGTGCCAGTAGTATAGATCAGGGGGTGCGCAATCAGCCCCAGCATTTT